A single T cell receptor beta chain is shown here with its context. Per the germline V gene, CDR1 is MNHEY and CDR2 is SVGAGI. Trimming removed 7 bases from V and 4 bases from J; junction bases left unmatched: 7. The CDR3 sequence is 15 residues long. This sample was included in a study of blood T cell repertoires in COVID-19. The table came from immunoSEQ multiplex PCR; TCRdb's copy has only in-frame clones and leaves some out. Here the sample spans tens of thousands of clones, over 75% being singletons. This receptor was obtained from a man at least 80 years old with COVID-19, enrolled during active disease. The sample comprised peripheral blood. This chain joins TRBV6-5 and TRBJ1-4; TRBD1 matches 9 bases. CDR3 protein: CASINRDRVNEKLFF. The CDR3 DNA follows: TGTGCCAGCATTAACCGGGACAGGGTTAATGAAAAACTGTTTTTT.